This T cell receptor (beta chain) was identified during a study of shared clonotypes between healthy human individuals (dated by TCRdb to about 2020). Regarding the study in general: The cohort included three men and a couple of women between 18 and 49 years of age. To estimate repertoire size and how much clonotype sharing occurs between individuals, the study deeply sequenced the blood TCR repertoires of roughly 5 healthy adults. Libraries were prepared and TCR repertoires were sequenced by different laboratories using diverse techniques, in order to increase sequencing depth and limit assay-specific biases. Per donor, leukapheresis produced somewhere between about 0.94 and 9 billion PBMCs. For each donor, CD4 naive and CD4 memory were each given three plates, CD8 naive was given two plates, and CD8 memory was given one plate.

The donors were healthy, HIV-negative adults who had no recently reported acute infections or vaccinations. Every donor was a Caucasian adult residing in Nashville, Tennessee, USA. The CD8 memory samples were a combination of magnetically selected CD45RO+ cells and CCR7-negative CD45RA+ effector memory (TemRA) cells. Blood was obtained by leukapheresis, after which PBMCs were separated by Ficoll-Histopaque density gradient centrifugation and cryopreserved in liquid nitrogen vapor phase. Analytical flow cytometry was used to check the purity and quantity of every magnetically sorted T cell population. From each sorted fraction, genomic DNA was isolated and quantified by UV absorbance on a Nanodrop 2000c. Concerning this clone: It has no known antigen specificity. The record has no base qualities; no much larger clone is one base away.

TCR CDR3 regions were amplified from genomic DNA by multiplex PCR using the deep immunoSEQ assay. For each cell subset, the extracted genomic DNA was distributed evenly across all wells of several immunoSEQ 96-well plates, and each plate served as one replicate. For sorted subsets, each replicate PCR was loaded with roughly 200 ng genomic DNA, equivalent to about 30,000 T cell genomes. Purified libraries were measured with a Qubit 3.0 fluorometer, size-checked on a Bioanalyzer 2100, and measured again with the KAPA Library Quantification kit. A separate single-read 150-cycle Illumina NextSeq 550 flow cell was used to sequence each immunoSEQ 96-well plate. The authors' pipeline ran thus. Because the immunoSEQ output included only junctional sequences and no quality scores, the filtering could not be the same as the filtering used for full-length reads. Sequences were annotated with PyIR, a Python wrapper for IgBLAST v1.9, and V/J genes and CDR3 were assigned using IMGT germline references. Reads were removed for weak V/J assignments (E-value above 1e-6), missing CDR3, stop codons, out-of-frame junctions, or ambiguous translated residues. V3J clonotypes were defined as sequences sharing the same inferred V gene, J gene, and CDR3 amino acid sequence. Percentage overlap between repertoires was computed as shared unique clonotypes divided by the size of the smaller repertoire. Richness of each repertoire was evaluated using RTK rarefaction, the Chao1 estimator, and Recon v2.1 estimates of unobserved clonotypes. For all TCRbeta clonotypes obtained by the gDNA method from several donors, generation probabilities were computed with OLGA. TCRdb limited this immuneACCESS table to in-frame rearrangements with V and J called. A share of clones is missing; checked studies link under half to unresolved V genes, and the rest is unexplained. The DNA gave D and trimming, while V, J and clone size come from that table. In this sample the table shows roughly 400,000 clones, 90% to 97% of which occur a single time. The biggest ten clones account for 0.25% to 0.35% of the sample.

The research as a whole found: Because the study included only a small number of donors, the genetic and exposure-history diversity represented was limited. Sampling was limited to blood, and TCR repertoires in tissue likely differ from TCR repertoires in blood. Estimated clonotype richness was generally larger for naive than for memory subsets. Rarefaction of sorted-subset datasets indicated incomplete sequencing despite the large sequencing depth. Pairwise subsampling led to the expectation that sequencing depth would affect the degree of clonotype sharing among donors. Compared with non-shared clonotypes, clonotypes shared by all four sorted-subset donors had higher generation probabilities. Across a handful of donors, around 5% of naive CD4, roughly 3.3% of naive CD8, approximately 2.5% of memory CD4, and approximately 0.4% of memory CD8 clonotypes were shared.

CDR1 is given as SGHNT and CDR2 as YYREEE, both from the germline V gene (reference sequence). The CDR3 holds 16 amino acids from the cysteine to the phenylalanine. The CDR3 DNA has 48 bases and is translated from base 1. Germline trimming amounts to 0 bases on V and 4 bases on J, with 7 as the count of junction bases outside the gene matches. This clonotype originated in a man younger than 40 in good health. The chain was built from TRBV5-4 and TRBJ2-1; 7 bases in the middle match TRBD2. Input material: memory CD8+ T cells sorted from blood. Read against the paper, the sample's cell subset or site label means: CD45RO+ cells pooled with CCR7-negative TemRA cells. The CDR3 protein: CASSLGGGRGYNEQFF. The nucleotides read TGTGCCAGCAGCTTGGGTGGCGGGAGAGGATACAATGAGCAGTTCTTC.